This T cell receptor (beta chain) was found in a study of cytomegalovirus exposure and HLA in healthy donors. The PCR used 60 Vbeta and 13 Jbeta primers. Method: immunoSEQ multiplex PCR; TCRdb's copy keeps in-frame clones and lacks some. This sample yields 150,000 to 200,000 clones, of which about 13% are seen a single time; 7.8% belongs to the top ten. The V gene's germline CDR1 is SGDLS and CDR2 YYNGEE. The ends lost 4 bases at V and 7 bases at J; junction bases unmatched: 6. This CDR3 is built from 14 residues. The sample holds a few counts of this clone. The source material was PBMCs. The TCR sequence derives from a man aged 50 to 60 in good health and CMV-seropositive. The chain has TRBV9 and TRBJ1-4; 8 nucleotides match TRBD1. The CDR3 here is CASSPPGGPEKLFF. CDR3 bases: TGTGCCAGCAGCCCCCCAGGGGGCCCTGAAAAACTGTTTTTT.